This T cell receptor (beta chain) was retrieved from a study of T cell responses to AZD1222 COVID-19 vaccine. Study results and limitations: Among spike-specific TCRs, nearly half reportedly target unmutated variant regions. Donors were mostly white British, more females; clonal diversity possibly underestimated. Receipt of two AZD1222 doses was followed by a rise in Spike-specific TCR breadth and depth.

This clone was recorded once. The antigen is unknown. TCRdb keeps only in-frame clones here, not all; method: immunoSEQ multiplex PCR. Among roughly 130,000 clones listed, approximately 83% were seen once. The sequence came from an adult in good health. Sample: peripheral blood, taken on day 0 of AZD1222 vaccination.

CDR3 DNA: TGTGCCAGCAGTTTAGGGACCCACAGAGGGACTGAAGCTTTCTTT. Translated, it gives CASSLGTHRGTEAFF. The chain combines TRBV28 with TRBJ1-1; the D gene is possibly TRBD1 (5 bases). Looked up from germline, CDR1 is MDHEN and CDR2 is SYDVKM. V gave up 2 bases and J gave up 5 bases, with 15 bases separating them. This CDR3 comprises 15 residues.